The following is a T cell receptor (beta chain) sequence with its context. The antigen it binds to is not known. No clone much larger than this one lies a single base away; base qualities are absent. This sample is part of a study of identical twins (dated by TCRdb to about 2016). Notes on the research overall: TCR alpha and beta repertoires from monozygotic twins, unrelated adults of various ages and cord blood were deep-sequenced to test whether fetal clonotypes persist. Replicate twin experiments were performed at different times using different library preparation protocols to rule out contamination. The full study reports these points: Zero-insertion analyses could be partly confounded by invariant T cells such as MAIT and iNKT, though diverse VJ usage argued against such confounding for most clonotypes. In monozygotic twins, out-of-frame TCR alpha sharing was systematically underestimated by recombination models, although the models agreed with sharing between unrelated individuals. Out-of-frame TCR alpha sequences shared between twins showed an excess of low generation-probability sequences compared with coincidental sharing between unrelated individuals. Fewer insertions were carried by abundant cord blood beta clonotypes; a weaker similar trend was observed in young adult naive repertoires, while no such trend was observed in memory repertoires. Because the same donors could not be followed over many years, the conclusions depended on cross-sectional statistical analysis. In beta out-of-frame sequences, excess twin sharing was weaker, because having fewer shared sequences lowered the signal-to-noise ratio.

V is shortened by 0 bases, J by 5 bases, and the region joining them spans 10 bases. Sequences DFQATT (CDR1) and SNEGSKA (CDR2) are obtained from the germline V gene (reference sequence). The CDR3 sequence holds 13 residues, the cysteine and phenylalanine included. The DNA shown is the 39-base CDR3, in frame from base 1. All donors were healthy Caucasians. Three pairs of female monozygotic twins, all aged about 18 to 29 years, were included in the twin cohort. Peripheral blood mononuclear cells were the source from which RNA for the TCR libraries was isolated. The library relied on 5' RACE. These reads were obtained on an Illumina HiSeq 2000. A universal primer binding site was added through template switching, and the final cDNA carried a unique molecular identifier so that TCR cDNA molecules could be counted accurately. Specific primers in the conserved constant-segment region were used to synthesize first-strand cDNA for TCR alpha and beta chains. Each cDNA library was double barcoded, with a SMART-Mk sample barcode plus Illumina barcodes, to control for contamination. Two successive PCR steps introduced TruSeq adapter sequences along with Illumina sample barcodes. The Illumina HiSeq platform was used with custom primers to sequence TCR alpha and beta cDNA libraries. From the authors' description of their analysis: MiGEC processed the raw reads to extract unique molecular identifiers, while MiXCR was used to determine the CDR3 positions. Recombination models were inferred per individual with the repgenHMM and IGoR tools using an EM algorithm. The tcR package in R was used for shared clonotype analysis, with sharing normalized by the product of cloneset sizes. To study raw recombination free of thymic and clonal selection effects, out-of-frame nonproductive sequences were analyzed. TCRdb reran the public reads through fastp at Q25 and MiXCR, keeping productive beta chains. Rows with a matching CDR3 protein are joined into one entry that keeps the most common DNA and genes. The V and J calls reflect TCRdb's pipeline rather than the authors' work. Within this sample are under 900,000 distinct CDR3 sequences, with roughly 18% of them counted one time only. The ten largest clones add up to 13% of the sample.

These data also featured in a second study, about T cells expressing NK-cell markers. The second study's authors report: Three sorted T-cell subsets (CD3+CD56+NKG2C+, CD3+CD56+NKG2C- and CD3+CD56-NKG2C+) from 7 to 9 donors had their TCR beta-chain repertoires profiled. Among the eight sequenced donors, only one was HCMV-seronegative, while the other seven were HCMV-seropositive. To restrict sorting to alphabetaTCR-expressing T cells, an anti-gammadeltaTCR antibody was added in several experiments. For six donors, the dominant CD3+CD56+NKG2C+ clonotypes were among the top 10 CD8+ clonotypes and accounted for roughly 1.0-7.5% of CD8+ T cells. Those dominant clonotypes were again the most abundant among CD3+CD56-NKG2C+ cells in a few donors, at roughly 25-60.1%. Whether the expanded NKG2C-expressing T cell clones were specific for HCMV antigens remained unclear. The study sequenced eight donors, all healthy volunteers chosen at random: three men and five women. HCMV serostatus was determined by detecting HCMV-specific IgG in serum with a commercial ELISA kit. Bulk peripheral blood T-cell repertoires were additionally sequenced from unsorted PBMC for over 5 donors. MIGEC was used to demultiplex reads and group the reads by UMI, and MiTCR was used to assemble and quantify clonotypes. Only TCR cDNA sequences supported by at least two reads were kept to exclude erroneous sequences. The tcR package was used for downstream repertoire analysis, and clonotypes were matched between fractions using CDR3 nucleotide sequence together with V segment. VDJmatch was used to annotate antigen specificity against VDJdb, with one amino acid substitution in CDR3 permitted.

The rearranged segments are TRBV20-1 and TRBJ2-5; no D gene call is confident. The sequenced material came from PBMCs. The receptor was isolated from a young woman in good health. The DNA reads as follows: TGCAGTGCTAGAGATCTTGGTCTTGAGACCCAGTACTTC. Translated, it gives CSARDLGLETQYF.